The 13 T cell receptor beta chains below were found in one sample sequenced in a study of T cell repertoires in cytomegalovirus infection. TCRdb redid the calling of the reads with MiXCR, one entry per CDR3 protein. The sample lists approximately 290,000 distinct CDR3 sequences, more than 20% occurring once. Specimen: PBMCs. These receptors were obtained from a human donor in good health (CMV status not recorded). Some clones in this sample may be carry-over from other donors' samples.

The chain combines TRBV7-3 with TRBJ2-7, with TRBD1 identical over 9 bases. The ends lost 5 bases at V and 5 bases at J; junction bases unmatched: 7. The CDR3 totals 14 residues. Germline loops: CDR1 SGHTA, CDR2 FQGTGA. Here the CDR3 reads CASSQQGQGDEQYF. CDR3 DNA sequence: TGTGCCAGCAGCCAACAGGGACAGGGTGACGAGCAGTACTTC.

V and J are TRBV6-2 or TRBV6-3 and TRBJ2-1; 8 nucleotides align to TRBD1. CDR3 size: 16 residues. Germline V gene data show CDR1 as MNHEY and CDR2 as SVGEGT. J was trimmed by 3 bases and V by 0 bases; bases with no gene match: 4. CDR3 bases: TGTGCCAGCAGTTACTCGACAGGGGCGTACTACAATGAGCAGTTCTTC. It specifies CASSYSTGAYYNEQFF.

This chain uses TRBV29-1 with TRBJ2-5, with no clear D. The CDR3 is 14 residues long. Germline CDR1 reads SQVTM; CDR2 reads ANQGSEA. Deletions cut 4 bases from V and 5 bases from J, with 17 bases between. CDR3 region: CSVGTSKSPETQYF. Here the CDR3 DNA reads TGCAGCGTTGGGACCAGCAAAAGCCCTGAGACCCAGTACTTC.

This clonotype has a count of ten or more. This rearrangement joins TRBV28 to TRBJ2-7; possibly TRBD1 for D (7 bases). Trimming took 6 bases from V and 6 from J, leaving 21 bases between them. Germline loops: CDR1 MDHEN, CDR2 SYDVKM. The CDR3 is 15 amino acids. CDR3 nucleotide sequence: TGTGCCAGCAGAGGGGGCGGGACAGCCGGCTTCGAGCAGTACTTC. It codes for CASRGGGTAGFEQYF.

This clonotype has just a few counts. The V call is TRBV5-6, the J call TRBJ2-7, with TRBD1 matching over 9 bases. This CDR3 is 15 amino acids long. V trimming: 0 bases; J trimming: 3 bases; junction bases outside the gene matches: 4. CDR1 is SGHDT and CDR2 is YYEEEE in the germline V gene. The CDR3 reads CASSLGQGGGYEQYF. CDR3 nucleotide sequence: TGTGCCAGCAGCTTGGGACAGGGGGGTGGCTACGAGCAGTACTTC.

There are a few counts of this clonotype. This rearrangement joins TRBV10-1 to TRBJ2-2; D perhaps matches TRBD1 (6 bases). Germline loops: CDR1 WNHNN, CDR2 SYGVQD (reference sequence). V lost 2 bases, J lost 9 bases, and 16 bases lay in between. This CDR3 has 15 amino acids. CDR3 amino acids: CASSEGTTQGRELFF. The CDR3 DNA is TGCGCCAGCAGTGAGGGAACTACACAGGGCCGGGAGCTGTTTTTT.

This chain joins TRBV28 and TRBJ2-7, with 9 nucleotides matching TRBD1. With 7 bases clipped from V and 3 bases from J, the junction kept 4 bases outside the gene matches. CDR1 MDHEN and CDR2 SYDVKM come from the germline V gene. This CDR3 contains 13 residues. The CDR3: CASMPGQGYEQYF. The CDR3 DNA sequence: TGTGCCAGCATGCCGGGACAGGGCTACGAGCAGTACTTC.

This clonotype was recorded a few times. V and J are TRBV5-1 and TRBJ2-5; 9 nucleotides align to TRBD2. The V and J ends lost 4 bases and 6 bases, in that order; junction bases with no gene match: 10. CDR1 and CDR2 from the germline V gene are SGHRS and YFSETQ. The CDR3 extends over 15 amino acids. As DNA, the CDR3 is TGCGCCAGCAGCATTGGACTAGCGCAACGGAAGACCCAGTACTTC. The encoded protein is CASSIGLAQRKTQYF.

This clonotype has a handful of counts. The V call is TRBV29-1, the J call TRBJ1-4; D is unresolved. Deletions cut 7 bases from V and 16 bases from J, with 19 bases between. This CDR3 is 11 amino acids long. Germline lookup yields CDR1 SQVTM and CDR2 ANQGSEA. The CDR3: CSAGGRAGRFF. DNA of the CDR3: TGCAGCGCCGGTGGAAGGGCCGGAAGGTTTTTT.

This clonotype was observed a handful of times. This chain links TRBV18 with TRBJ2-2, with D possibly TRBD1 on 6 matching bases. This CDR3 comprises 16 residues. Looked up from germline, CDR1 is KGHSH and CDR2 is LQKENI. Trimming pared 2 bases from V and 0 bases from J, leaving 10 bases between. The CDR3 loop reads CASSPFSGANTGELFF. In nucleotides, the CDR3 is TGTGCCAGCTCACCATTTTCAGGGGCGAACACCGGGGAGCTGTTTTTT. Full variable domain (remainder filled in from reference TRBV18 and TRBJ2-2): NAGVMQNPRHLVRRRGQEARLRCSPMKGHSHVYWYRQLPEEGLKFMVYLQKENIIDESGMPKERFSAEFPKEGPSILRIQQVVRGDSAAYFCASSPFSGANTGELFFGEGSRLTVL.

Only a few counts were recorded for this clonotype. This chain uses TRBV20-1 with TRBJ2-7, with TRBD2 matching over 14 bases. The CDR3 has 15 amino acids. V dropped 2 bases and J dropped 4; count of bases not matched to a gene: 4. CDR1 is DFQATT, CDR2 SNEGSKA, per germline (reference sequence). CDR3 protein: CSARRTSGGRYEQYF. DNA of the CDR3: TGCAGTGCTAGAAGGACTAGCGGGGGGAGGTACGAGCAGTACTTC.

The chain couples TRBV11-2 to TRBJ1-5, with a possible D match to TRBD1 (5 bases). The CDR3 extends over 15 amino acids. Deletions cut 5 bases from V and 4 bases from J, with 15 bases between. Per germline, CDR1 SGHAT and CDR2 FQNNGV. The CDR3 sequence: CASSPGVRWNQPQHF. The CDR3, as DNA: TGTGCCAGCAGCCCGGGGGTCAGATGGAATCAGCCCCAGCATTTT. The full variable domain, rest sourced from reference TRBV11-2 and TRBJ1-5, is EAGVAQSPRYKIIEKRQSVAFWCNPISGHATLYWYQQILGQGPKLLIQFQNNGVVDDSQLPKDRFSAERLKGVDSTLKIQPAKLEDSAVYLCASSPGVRWNQPQHFGDGTRLSIL.

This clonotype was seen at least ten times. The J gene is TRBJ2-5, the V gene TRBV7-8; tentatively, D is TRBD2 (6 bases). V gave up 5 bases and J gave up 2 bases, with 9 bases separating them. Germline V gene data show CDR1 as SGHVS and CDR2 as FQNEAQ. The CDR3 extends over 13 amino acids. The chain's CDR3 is CASSPGGQETQYF. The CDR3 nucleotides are TGTGCCAGCAGCCCCGGAGGGCAAGAGACCCAGTACTTC.